This T cell receptor (beta chain) was found in a study of blood T cell repertoires in COVID-19. Overall study context: Donors in the United States, Italy and Spain gave samples during acute or convalescent COVID-19. From T cells, B-cell-depleted T cells, or PBMCs came the material, which was cDNA or gDNA.

Germline V CDR1 and CDR2: SQVTM, ANQGSEA. V was cut by 6 bases and J by 2 bases, with 13 bases left in between. This CDR3 contains 14 residues. Authors' analysis steps: Reference gene primer amplification yielded estimated nucleated cell counts. Clones were sequenced by immunoSEQ multiplex PCR, and TCRdb holds only the in-frame ones, with some missing. D and trimming come from the DNA, and the V and J calls and clone size come from that table. The profile shows around 55,000 clones, 90% of them singletons. Sequenced sample: peripheral blood. This TCR was recovered from a human donor with active COVID-19. The donor label of this sample is uncertain. The chain joins TRBV29-1 to TRBJ2-2; maybe TRBD1 (6 bases). CDR3 coding DNA: TGCAGCGTCGTCATGGGGGCTAACACCGGGGAGCTGTTTTTT. Translating gives CSVVMGANTGELFF.